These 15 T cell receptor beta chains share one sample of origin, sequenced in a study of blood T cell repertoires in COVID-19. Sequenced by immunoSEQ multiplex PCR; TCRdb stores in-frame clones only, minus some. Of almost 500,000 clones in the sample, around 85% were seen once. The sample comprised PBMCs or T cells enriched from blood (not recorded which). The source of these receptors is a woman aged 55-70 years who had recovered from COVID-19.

CDR3 nucleotide sequence: TGCGCCAGCAGCTTCGCCGATTTCCCGGGACAGGGATACGAGCAGTACGTC. Residues: CASSFADFPGQGYEQYV. This rearrangement joins TRBV5-1 to TRBJ2-7; the match to TRBD1 covers 9 bases. Trimming removed 2 bases from V and 4 bases from J; junction bases left unmatched: 13. The CDR3 is made up of 17 amino acids. Looked up from germline, CDR1 is SGHRS and CDR2 is YFSETQ.

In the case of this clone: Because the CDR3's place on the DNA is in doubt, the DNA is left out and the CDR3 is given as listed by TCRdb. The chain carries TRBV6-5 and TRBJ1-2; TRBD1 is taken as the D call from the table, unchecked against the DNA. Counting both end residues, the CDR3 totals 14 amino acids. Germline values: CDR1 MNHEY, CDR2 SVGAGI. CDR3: CASILDRGLLGYTF.

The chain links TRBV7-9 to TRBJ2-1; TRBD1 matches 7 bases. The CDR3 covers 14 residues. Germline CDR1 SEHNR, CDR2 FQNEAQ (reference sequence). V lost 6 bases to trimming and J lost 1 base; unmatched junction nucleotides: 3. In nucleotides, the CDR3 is TGTGCCAGCAGTCCAGGGGGATCCTACAATGAGCAGTTCTTC. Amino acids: CASSPGGSYNEQFF.

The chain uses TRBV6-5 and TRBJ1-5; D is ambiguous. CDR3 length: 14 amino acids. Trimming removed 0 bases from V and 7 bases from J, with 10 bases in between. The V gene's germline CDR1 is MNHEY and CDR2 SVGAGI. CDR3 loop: CASSYSRGEQPQHF. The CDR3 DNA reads TGTGCCAGCAGTTACTCGCGCGGGGAACAGCCCCAGCATTTT.

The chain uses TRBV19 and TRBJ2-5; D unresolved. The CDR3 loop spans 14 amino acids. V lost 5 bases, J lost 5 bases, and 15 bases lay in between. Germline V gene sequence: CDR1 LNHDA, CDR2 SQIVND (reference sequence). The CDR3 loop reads CASSPLHSGETQYF. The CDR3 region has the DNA TGTGCCAGTAGTCCTCTTCACAGTGGGGAGACCCAGTACTTC. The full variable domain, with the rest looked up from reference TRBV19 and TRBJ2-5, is DGGITQSPKYLFRKEGQNVTLSCEQNLNHDAMYWYRQDPGQGLRLIYYSQIVNDFQKGDIAEGYSVSREKKESFPLTVTSAQKNPTAFYLCASSPLHSGETQYFGPGTRLLVL.

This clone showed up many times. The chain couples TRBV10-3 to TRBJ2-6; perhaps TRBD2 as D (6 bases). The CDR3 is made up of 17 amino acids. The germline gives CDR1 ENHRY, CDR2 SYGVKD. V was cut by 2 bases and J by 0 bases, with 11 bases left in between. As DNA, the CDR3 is TGTGCCATCAGTGAGCCAGGGAGGACCTCTGGGGCCAACGTCCTGACTTTC. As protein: CAISEPGRTSGANVLTF.

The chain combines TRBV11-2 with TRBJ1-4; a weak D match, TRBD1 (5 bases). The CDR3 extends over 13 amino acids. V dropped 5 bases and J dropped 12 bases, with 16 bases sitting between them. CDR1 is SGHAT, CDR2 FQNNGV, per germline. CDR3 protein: CASSLGTFGELFF. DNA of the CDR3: TGTGCCAGCAGCCTCGGGACTTTTGGGGAACTGTTTTTT.

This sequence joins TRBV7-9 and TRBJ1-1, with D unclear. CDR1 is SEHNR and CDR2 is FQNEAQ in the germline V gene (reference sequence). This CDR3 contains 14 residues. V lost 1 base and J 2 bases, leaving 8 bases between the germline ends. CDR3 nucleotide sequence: TGTGCCAGCAGCTTAGGGTCACAAAACACTGAAGCTTTCTTT. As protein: CASSLGSQNTEAFF.

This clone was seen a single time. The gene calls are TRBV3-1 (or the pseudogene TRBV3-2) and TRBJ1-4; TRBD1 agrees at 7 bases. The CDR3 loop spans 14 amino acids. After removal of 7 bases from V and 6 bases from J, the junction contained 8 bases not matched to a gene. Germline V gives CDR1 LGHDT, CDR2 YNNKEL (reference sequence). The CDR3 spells CASTYRGTDEKLFF. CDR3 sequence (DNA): TGTGCCAGCACGTACAGGGGAACGGATGAAAAACTGTTTTTT.

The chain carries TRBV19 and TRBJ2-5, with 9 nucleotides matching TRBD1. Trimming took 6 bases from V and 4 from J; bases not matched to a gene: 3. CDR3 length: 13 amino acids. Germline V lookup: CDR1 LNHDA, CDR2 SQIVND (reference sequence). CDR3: CASRGQGRETQYF. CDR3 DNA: TGTGCCAGTAGGGGACAGGGCCGAGAGACCCAGTACTTC.

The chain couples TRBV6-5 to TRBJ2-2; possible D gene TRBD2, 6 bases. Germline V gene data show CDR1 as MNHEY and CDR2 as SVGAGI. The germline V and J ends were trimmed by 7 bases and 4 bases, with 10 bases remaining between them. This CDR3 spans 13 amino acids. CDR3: CASKLASTGELFF. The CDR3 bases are TGTGCCAGCAAGCTAGCGTCCACCGGGGAGCTGTTTTTT.

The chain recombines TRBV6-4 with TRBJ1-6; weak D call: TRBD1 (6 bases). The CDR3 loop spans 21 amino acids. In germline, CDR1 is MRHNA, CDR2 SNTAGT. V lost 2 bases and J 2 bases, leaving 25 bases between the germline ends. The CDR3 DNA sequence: TGTGCCAGCAGTGACAGGTTTGACAGGCAACTTCTAGCCGCCTATAATTCACCCCTCCACTTT. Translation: CASSDRFDRQLLAAYNSPLHF.

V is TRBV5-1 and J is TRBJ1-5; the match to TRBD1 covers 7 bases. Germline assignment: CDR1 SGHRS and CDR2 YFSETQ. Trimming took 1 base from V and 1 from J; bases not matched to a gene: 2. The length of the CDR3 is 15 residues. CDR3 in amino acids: CASSLTGASNQPQHF. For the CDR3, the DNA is TGCGCCAGCAGCTTGACAGGGGCCAGCAATCAGCCCCAGCATTTT.

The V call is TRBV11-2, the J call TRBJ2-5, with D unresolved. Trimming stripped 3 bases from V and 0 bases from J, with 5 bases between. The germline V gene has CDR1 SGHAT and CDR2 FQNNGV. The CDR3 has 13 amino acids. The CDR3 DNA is TGTGCCAGCAGCTTCCAGTACCAAGAGACCCAGTACTTC. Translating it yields CASSFQYQETQYF.

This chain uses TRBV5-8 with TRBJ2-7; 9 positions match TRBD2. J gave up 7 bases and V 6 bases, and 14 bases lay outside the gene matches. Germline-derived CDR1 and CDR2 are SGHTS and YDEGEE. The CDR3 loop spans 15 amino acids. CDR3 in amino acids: CASNLRSGGPGEQYF. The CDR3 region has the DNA TGTGCCAGCAACCTGCGAAGCGGGGGGCCAGGGGAGCAGTACTTC.